The clone carrying this TCR beta chain has only a few counts. The antigen remains undetermined. This specimen belongs to a study of identical twins. Trimming took off 0 bases at V and 7 bases at J, with 8 bases between the two ends. Germline CDR1 SGHRS, CDR2 YFSETQ. This CDR3 is 13 amino acids long. TCRdb reprocessed the 5' RACE reads with MiXCR, giving one entry per CDR3 protein. The repertoire holds around 100,000 distinct CDR3 sequences, with 5.9% as singletons. Broader study findings: Alpha sequences out of frame and shared by twins had excess low generation probability. Findings depended on cross-sectional statistics rather than tracking the same donors. Analyses based on zero insertions could be partly confounded by invariant MAIT and iNKT cells.

The V and J genes are TRBV5-1 and TRBJ1-5; unclear D gene. The sequence was obtained from a woman aged 45-65 years in good health. Specimen: memory T cells sorted from blood. CDR3 amino acids: CASSLEPRQPQHF. The CDR3 DNA reads as TGCGCCAGCAGCTTGGAACCCAGGCAGCCCCAGCATTTT.